These T cell receptor beta chains were read from a single sample in a study of blood T cell repertoires in COVID-19. Clones were read by immunoSEQ multiplex PCR, and TCRdb kept only the in-frame ones, dropping some. The table shows about 270,000 clones, with roughly 85% occurring only once. Sequenced: peripheral blood. The origin of the receptors is a woman in her late teens or twenties with acute or convalescent COVID-19. The CDR3 runs from the conserved cysteine through the conserved F or W. Expanded clones are given a class, and other clones once, few, many or no size at all.

clone size | J gene | V gene | CDR3 protein
- | TRBJ2-7 | TRBV11-2 | CASSSSGTASYEQYF
- | TRBJ2-1 | TRBV7-2 | CASSARPANNEQFF
- | TRBJ2-4 | TRBV21-1 | CASSPPPGSGRAVKNIQYF
- | TRBJ1-5 | TRBV9 | CASSSVDSNQPQHF
- | TRBJ2-1 | TRBV12-5 | CASGWGAVEQFF
- | TRBJ1-5 | TRBV19 | CASSILFPRGSAGYSNQPQHF
- | TRBJ2-5 | TRBV6-2/TRBV6-3 | CASSQTGPEETQYF
- | TRBJ1-2 | TRBV2 | CASSEATGNYGYTF
- | TRBJ1-3 | TRBV6-6 | CASSPNAPGSSGNTIYF
few | TRBJ2-7 | TRBV27 | CASSFLRSGLEQYF
- | TRBJ1-5 | TRBV30 | CAWSVGLINQPQHF
- | TRBJ2-7 | TRBV9 | CASSVVSGGYEQYF
- | TRBJ2-7 | TRBV7-9 | CASSEGFRTGGVGVNEQYF
- | TRBJ1-5 | TRBV30 | CAWSVLGNQPQHF
- | TRBJ1-2 | TRBV2 | CASSVSGDYGYTF
- | TRBJ1-2 | TRBV5-1 | CASSLGQGGNYGYTF
- | TRBJ2-5 | TRBV28 | CASRRRGRGQETQYF
- | TRBJ1-2 | TRBV5-4 | CASSLETGGGGYTF
few | TRBJ1-5 | TRBV4-1 | CASSQDSGGAYQPQHF
- | TRBJ2-7 | TRBV28 | CASSSATGGLHEQYF
- | TRBJ2-3 | TRBV5-1 | CASSLGSGRRDTQYF
few | TRBJ2-7 | TRBV7-2 | CASSSGTSGRVGYEQYF
- | TRBJ2-5 | TRBV11-2 | CASSLGWLTGETQYF
- | TRBJ1-2 | TRBV27 | CASSLSLRSFYGYTF
- | TRBJ2-1 | TRBV5-6 | CASSRTGTAYNEQFF
- | TRBJ1-1 | TRBV7-2 | CASTPYGTLDTEAFF
- | TRBJ2-6 | TRBV7-3 | CASSLSGGTGANVLTF
- | TRBJ1-1 | TRBV15 | CATSRGQGMNTEAFF
- | TRBJ1-5 | TRBV2 | CASALQSGVHQPQHF
- | TRBJ2-7 | TRBV30 | CAWSVLRGRRAYEQYF